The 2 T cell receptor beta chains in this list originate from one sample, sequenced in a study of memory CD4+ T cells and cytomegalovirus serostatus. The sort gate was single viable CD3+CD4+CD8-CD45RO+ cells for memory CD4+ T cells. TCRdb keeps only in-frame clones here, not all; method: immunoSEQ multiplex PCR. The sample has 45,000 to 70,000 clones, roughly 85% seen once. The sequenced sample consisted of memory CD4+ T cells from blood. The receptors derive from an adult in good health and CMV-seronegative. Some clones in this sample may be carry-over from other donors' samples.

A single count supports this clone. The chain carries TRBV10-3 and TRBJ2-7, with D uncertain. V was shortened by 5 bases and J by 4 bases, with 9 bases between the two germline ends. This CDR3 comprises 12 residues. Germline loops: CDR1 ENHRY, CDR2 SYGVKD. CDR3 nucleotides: TGTGCCATCAGTAGTAAGGGTTACGAGCAGTACTTC. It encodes CAISSKGYEQYF.

CDR3 in amino acids: CASRRGDSGGASYEQYF. Written as DNA, the CDR3 is TGTGCCAGCAGGAGGGGGGACTCAGGGGGCGCCTCCTACGAGCAGTACTTC. The gene calls are TRBV4-2 and TRBJ2-7, with TRBD1 identical over 8 bases. CDR1 and CDR2 (germline): LGHNA, YNFKEQ. V was clipped by 6 bases and J by 0 bases; unmatched bases: 13. This CDR3 has 17 residues.